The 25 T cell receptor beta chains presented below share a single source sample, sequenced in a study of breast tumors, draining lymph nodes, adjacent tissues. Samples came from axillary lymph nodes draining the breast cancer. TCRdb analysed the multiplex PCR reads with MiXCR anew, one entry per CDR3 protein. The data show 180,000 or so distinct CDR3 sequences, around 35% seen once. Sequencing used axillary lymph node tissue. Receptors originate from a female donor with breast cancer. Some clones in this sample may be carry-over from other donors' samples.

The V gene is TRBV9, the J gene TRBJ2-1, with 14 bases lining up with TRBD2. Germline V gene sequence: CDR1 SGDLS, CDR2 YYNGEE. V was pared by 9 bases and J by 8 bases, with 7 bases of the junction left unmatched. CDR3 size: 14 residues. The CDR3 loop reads CATRLAGGQDEQFF. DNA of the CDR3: TGTGCCACACGACTAGCGGGAGGGCAGGATGAGCAGTTCTTC.

The CDR3 here is CASWAGPDTQYF. In DNA form, the CDR3 reads TGTGCCTCCTGGGCGGGACCAGATACGCAGTATTTT. The J gene is TRBJ2-3, the V gene TRBV24-1; D perhaps matches TRBD2 (6 bases). Per the germline V gene, CDR1 is KGHDR and CDR2 is SFDVKD. Trimming stripped 12 bases from V and 4 bases from J, with 13 bases between. The length of the CDR3 is 12 residues.

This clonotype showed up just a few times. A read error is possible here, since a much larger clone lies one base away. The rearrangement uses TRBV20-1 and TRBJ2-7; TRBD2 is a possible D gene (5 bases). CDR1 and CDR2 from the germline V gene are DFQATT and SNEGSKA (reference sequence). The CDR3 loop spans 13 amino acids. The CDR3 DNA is TGCAGTGCTAGAGTATCGGGGTACTACGCGCAGTACTTC. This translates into CSARVSGYYAQYF.

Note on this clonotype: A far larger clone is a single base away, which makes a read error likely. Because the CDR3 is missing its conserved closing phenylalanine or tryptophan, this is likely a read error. CDR3 sequence: CASSPRQAPSTDTQYS. The CDR3 region has the DNA TGTGCCAGTAGTCCTCGACAGGCCCCTAGCACAGATACGCAGTATTCT. The chain recombines TRBV19 with TRBJ2-3; perhaps TRBD1 as D (6 bases). The CDR3 has 16 amino acids. Germline V gene data show CDR1 as LNHDA and CDR2 as SQIVND (reference sequence). Trimming removed 5 bases from V and 0 bases from J, with 15 bases in between.

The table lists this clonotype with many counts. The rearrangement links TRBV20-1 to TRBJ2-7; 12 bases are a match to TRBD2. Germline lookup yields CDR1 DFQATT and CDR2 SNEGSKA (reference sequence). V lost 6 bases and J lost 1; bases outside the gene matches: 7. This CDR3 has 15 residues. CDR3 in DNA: TGCAGTGCATTTGGACTAGCGGGACCTTCCTACGAGCAGTACTTC. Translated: CSAFGLAGPSYEQYF.

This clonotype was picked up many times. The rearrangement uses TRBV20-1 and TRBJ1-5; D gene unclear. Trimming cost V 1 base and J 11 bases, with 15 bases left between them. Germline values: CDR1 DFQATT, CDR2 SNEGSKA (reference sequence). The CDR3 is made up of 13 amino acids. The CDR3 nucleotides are TGCAGTGCTAGAGCCCCCCCCAGGATGGCCCAGCATTTT. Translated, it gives CSARAPPRMAQHF.

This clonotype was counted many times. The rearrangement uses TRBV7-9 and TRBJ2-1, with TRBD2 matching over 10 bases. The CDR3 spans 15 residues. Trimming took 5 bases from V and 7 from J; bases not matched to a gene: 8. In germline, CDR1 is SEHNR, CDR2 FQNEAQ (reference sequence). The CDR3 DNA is TGTGCCAGCAGCACAAGCGGGGGGGCCCGGAATGAGCAGTTCTTC. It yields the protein CASSTSGGARNEQFF.

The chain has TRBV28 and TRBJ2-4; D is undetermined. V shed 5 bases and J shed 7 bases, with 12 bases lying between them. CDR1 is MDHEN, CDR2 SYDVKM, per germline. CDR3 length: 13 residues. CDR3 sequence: CASSPMGPNIQYF. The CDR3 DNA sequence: TGTGCCAGCAGTCCCATGGGCCCGAACATTCAGTACTTC.

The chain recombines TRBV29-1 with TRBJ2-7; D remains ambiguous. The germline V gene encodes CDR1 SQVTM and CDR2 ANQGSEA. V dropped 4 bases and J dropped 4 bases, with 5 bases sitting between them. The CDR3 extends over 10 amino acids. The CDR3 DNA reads TGCAGCGTTGGGGGTTACGAGCAGTACTTC. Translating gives CSVGGYEQYF.

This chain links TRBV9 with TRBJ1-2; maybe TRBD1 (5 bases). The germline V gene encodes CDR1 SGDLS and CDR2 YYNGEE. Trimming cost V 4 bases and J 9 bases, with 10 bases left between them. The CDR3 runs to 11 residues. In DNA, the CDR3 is TGTGCCAGCAGCTCGAGGGGCCGCTACACCTTC. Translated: CASSSRGRYTF. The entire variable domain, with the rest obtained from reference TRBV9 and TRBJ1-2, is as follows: DSGVTQTPKHLITATGQRVTLRCSPRSGDLSVYWYQQSLDQGLQFLIQYYNGEERAKGNILERFSAQQFPDLHSELNLSSLELGDSALYFCASSSRGRYTFGSGTRLTVV.

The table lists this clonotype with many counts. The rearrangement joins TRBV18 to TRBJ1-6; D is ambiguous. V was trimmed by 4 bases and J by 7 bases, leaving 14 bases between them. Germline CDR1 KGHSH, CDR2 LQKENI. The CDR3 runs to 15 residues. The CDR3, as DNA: TGTGCCAGCTCACACCCGGGTCGGAGAAATTCACCCCTCCACTTT. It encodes CASSHPGRRNSPLHF.

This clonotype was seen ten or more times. The CDR3 sequence: CASSFRQGQPQHF. The DNA of the CDR3 is TGTGCCAGCAGCTTCCGACAGGGACAGCCCCAGCATTTT. The rearrangement uses TRBV5-6 and TRBJ1-5; 7 bases align to TRBD1. Trimming at V came to 2 bases and at J to 7 bases, leaving 3 bases not matched to a gene. The germline gives CDR1 SGHDT, CDR2 YYEEEE. The CDR3 contains 13 residues.

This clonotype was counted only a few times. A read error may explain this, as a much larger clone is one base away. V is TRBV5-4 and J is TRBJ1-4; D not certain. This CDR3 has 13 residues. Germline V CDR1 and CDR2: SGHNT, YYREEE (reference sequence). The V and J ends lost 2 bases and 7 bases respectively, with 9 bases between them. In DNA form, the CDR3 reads TGTGCCAGCAGCTTCTTCCCGGCTGAAAAACTGTTTTTT. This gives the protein CASSFFPAEKLFF.

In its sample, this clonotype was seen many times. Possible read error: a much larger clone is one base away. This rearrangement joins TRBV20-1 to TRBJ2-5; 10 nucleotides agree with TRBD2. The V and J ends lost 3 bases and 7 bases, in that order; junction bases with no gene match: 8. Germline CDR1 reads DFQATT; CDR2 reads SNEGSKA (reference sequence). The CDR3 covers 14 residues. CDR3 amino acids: CSASLAGVLATQYF. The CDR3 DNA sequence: TGCAGTGCTAGTCTAGCGGGAGTTCTTGCGACCCAGTACTTC.

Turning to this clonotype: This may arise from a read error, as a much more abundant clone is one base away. The CDR3 DNA sequence: TGCAGTGCTAGGATGGGGATCTACGAGCCGTACTTC. Its translation is CSARMGIYEPYF. V is TRBV20-1 and J is TRBJ2-7; D not resolved. Looked up from germline, CDR1 is DFQATT and CDR2 is SNEGSKA (reference sequence). This CDR3 has 12 amino acids.

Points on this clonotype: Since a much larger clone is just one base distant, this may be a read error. This chain's CDR3 is CASSQPAWFGGDGGELFF. CDR3 nucleotides: TGTGCCAGCAGCCAACCGGCTTGGTTCGGGGGAGACGGCGGGGAGCTGTTTTTT. This chain uses TRBV14 with TRBJ2-2, with D perhaps TRBD2 (6 bases). V gave up 2 bases and J gave up 7 bases, with 23 bases separating them. Germline V gene data show CDR1 as SGHDN and CDR2 as FVKESK. The CDR3 spans 18 residues. Full variable domain (outside the CDR3, taken from reference TRBV14 and TRBJ2-2): EAGVTQFPSHSVIEKGQTVTLRCDPISGHDNLYWYRRVMGKEIKFLLHFVKESKQDESGMPNNRFLAERTGGTYSTLKVQPAELEDSGVYFCASSQPAWFGGDGGELFFGEGSRLTVL.

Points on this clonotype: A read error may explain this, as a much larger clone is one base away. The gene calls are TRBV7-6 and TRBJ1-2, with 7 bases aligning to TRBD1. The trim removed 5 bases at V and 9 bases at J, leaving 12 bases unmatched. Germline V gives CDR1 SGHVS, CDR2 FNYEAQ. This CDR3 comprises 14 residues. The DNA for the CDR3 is TGTGCCAGCAGCGCCGGACAGGTCCCCGTGAGCTACACCTTC. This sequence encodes CASSAGQVPVSYTF.

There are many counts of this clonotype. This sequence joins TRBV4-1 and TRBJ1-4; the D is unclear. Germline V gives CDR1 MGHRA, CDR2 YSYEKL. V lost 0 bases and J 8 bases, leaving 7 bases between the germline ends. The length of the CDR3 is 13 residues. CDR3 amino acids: CASSQERNEKLFF. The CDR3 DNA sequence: TGCGCCAGCAGCCAAGAAAGAAACGAAAAACTGTTTTTT.

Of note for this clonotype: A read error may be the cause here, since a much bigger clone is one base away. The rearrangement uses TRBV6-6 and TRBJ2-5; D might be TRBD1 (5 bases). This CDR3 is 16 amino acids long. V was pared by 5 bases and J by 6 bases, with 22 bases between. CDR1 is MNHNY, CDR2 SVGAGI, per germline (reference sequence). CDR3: CASSHRIPSPPKTQYF. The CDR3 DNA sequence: TGTGCCAGCAGTCACAGGATTCCTAGTCCGCCCAAGACCCAGTACTTC.

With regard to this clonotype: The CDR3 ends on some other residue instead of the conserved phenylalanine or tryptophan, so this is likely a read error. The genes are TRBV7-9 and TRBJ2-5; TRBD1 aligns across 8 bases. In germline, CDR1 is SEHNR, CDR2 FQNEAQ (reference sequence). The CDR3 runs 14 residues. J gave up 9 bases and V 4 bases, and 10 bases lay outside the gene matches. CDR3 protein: CASSSDRVGEAQYL. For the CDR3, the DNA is TGTGCCAGCAGCTCGGACAGGGTCGGGGAGGCCCAGTACCTC.

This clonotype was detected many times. The CDR3 reads CAWSYERGRQRGYTF. Here the CDR3 DNA reads TGTGCCTGGAGCTATGAAAGGGGGAGGCAACGAGGCTACACCTTC. The chain links TRBV30 to TRBJ1-2, with TRBD1 as a possible D gene (6 bases). In germline, CDR1 is GTSNPN, CDR2 SVGIG (reference sequence). V was cut by 3 bases and J by 8 bases, with 22 bases left in between. The CDR3 has 15 residues. Variable domain in full (rest from reference TRBV30 and TRBJ1-2): SQTIHQWPATLVQPVGSPLSLECTVEGTSNPNLYWYRQAAGRGLQLLFYSVGIGQISSEVPQNLSASRPQDRQFILSSKKLLLSDSGFYLCAWSYERGRQRGYTFGSGTRLTVV.

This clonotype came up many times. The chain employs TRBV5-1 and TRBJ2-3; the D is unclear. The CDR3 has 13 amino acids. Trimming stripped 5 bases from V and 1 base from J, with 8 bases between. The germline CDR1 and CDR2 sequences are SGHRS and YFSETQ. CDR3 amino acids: CASRGSGTDTQYF. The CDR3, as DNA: TGCGCCAGCAGGGGGTCTGGCACAGATACGCAGTATTTT.

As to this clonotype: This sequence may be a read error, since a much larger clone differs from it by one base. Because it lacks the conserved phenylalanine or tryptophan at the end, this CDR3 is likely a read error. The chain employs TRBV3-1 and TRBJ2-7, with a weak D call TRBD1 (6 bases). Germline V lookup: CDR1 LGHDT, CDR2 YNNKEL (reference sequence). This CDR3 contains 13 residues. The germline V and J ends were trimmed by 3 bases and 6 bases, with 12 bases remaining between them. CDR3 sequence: CASSHPTGSEQYS. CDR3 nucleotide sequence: TGTGCCAGCAGCCATCCTACAGGGAGCGAGCAGTACTCC.

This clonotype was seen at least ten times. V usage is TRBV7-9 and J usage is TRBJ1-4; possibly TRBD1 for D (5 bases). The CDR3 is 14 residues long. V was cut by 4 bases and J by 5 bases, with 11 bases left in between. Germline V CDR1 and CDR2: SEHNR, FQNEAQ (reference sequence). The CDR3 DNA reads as TGTGCCAGCAGCTCGAGACAGCTAAATGAAAAACTGTTTTTT. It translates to CASSSRQLNEKLFF. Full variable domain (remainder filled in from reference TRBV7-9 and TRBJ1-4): DTGVSQNPRHKITKRGQNVTFRCDPISEHNRLYWYRQTLGQGPEFLTYFQNEAQLEKSRLLSDRFSAERPKGSFSTLEIQRTEQGDSAMYLCASSSRQLNEKLFFGSGTQLSVL.

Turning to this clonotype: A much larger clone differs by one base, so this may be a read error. CDR3 amino acids: CASNRVGGDTGELFF. The DNA of the CDR3 is TGCGCCAGCAACAGGGTAGGGGGCGACACCGGGGAGCTGTTTTTT. This sequence joins TRBV5-1 and TRBJ2-2, with 7 bases fitting TRBD1. Per germline, CDR1 SGHRS and CDR2 YFSETQ. The J segment lost 3 bases and the V segment lost 6 bases, leaving 8 bases of the junction unmatched. The length of the CDR3 is 15 residues. Complete variable domain (other parts from reference TRBV5-1 and TRBJ2-2): KAGVTQTPRYLIKTRGQQVTLSCSPISGHRSVSWYQQTPGQGLQFLFEYFSETQRNKGNFPGRFSGRQFSNSRSEMNVSTLELGDSALYLCASNRVGGDTGELFFGEGSRLTVL.